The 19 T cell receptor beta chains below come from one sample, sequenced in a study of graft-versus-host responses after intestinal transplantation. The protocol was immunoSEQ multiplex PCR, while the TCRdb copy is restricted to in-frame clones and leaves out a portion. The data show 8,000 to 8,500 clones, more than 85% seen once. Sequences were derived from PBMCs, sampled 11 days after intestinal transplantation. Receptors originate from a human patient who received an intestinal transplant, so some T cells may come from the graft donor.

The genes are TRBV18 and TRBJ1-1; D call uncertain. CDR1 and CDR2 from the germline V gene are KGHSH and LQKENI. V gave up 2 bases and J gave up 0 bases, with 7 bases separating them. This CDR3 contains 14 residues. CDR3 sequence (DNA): TGTGCCAGCTCACCAACTCCGGTGAACACTGAAGCTTTCTTT. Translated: CASSPTPVNTEAFF.

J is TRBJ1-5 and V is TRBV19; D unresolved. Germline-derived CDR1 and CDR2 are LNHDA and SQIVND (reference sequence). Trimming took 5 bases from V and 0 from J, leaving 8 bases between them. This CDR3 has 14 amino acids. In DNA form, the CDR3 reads TGTGCCAGTAGTTATGGAGTTAGCAATCAGCCCCAGCATTTT. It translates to CASSYGVSNQPQHF.

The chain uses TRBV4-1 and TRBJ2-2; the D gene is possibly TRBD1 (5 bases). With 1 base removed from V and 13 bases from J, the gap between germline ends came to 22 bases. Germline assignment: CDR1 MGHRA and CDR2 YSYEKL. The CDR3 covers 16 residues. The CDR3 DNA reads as TGCGCCAGCAGCCAAGCCACCTGGGGCTTTGGAACGGGGCTGTTTTTT. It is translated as CASSQATWGFGTGLFF.

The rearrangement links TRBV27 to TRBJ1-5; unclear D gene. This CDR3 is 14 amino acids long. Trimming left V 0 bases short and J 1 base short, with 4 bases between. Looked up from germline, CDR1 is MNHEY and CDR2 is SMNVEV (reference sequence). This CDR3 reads CASSLSRSNQPQHF. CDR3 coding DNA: TGTGCCAGCAGTTTATCGAGGAGCAATCAGCCCCAGCATTTT.

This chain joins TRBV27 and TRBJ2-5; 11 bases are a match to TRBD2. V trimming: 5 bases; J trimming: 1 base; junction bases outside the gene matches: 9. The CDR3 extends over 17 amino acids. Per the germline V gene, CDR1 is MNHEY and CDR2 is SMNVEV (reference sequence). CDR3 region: CASSAVGTSGFQETQYF. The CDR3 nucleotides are TGTGCCAGCAGTGCAGTCGGGACTAGCGGATTCCAAGAGACCCAGTACTTC.

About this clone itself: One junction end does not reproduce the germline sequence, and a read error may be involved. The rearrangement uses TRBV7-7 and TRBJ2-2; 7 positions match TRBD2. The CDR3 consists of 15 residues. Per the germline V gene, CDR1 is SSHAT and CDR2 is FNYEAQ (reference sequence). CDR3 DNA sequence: TGTGCTAGCAGCTTAGTGTGGGGGGGTGGCGGGGAGCTGTTTTTT. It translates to CASSLVWGGGGELFF.

CDR3 nucleotides: TGTGCCAGCATGCCGGGACAGGGATATGACGAGCAGTACTTC. It codes for CASMPGQGYDEQYF. The V gene is TRBV27, the J gene TRBJ2-7; TRBD1 aligns across 9 bases. The CDR3 has 14 amino acids. Per germline, CDR1 MNHEY and CDR2 SMNVEV (reference sequence). Trimming at V came to 7 bases and at J to 5 bases, leaving 9 bases not matched to a gene.

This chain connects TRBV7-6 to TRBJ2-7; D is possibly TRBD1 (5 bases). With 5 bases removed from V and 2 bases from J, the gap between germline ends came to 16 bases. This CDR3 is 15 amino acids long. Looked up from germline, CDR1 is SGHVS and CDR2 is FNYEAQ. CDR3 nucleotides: TGTGCCAGCAGCCCCGGACAAGTGAATCCCTACGAGCAGTACTTC. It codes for CASSPGQVNPYEQYF.

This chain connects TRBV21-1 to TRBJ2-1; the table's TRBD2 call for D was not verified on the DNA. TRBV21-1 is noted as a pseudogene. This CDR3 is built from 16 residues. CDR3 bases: TGTGCCAGCAGCGCTGTCCCTAGCGGGAGTATCAATGAGCAGTTCTTC. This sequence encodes CASSAVPSGSINEQFF.

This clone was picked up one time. The CDR3 here is CASSFTGPPGWNEQFF. Written as DNA, the CDR3 is TGCGCCAGCAGCTTTACAGGACCGCCTGGGTGGAATGAGCAGTTCTTC. The chain recombines TRBV5-1 with TRBJ2-1; maybe TRBD1 (5 bases). The germline V gene has CDR1 SGHRS and CDR2 YFSETQ. The CDR3 has 16 amino acids. Between the trimmed V and J ends, which lost 2 bases and 7 bases, there was a span of 19 bases. The whole variable domain, remainder taken from reference TRBV5-1 and TRBJ2-1, is KAGVTQTPRYLIKTRGQQVTLSCSPISGHRSVSWYQQTPGQGLQFLFEYFSETQRNKGNFPGRFSGRQFSNSRSEMNVSTLELGDSALYLCASSFTGPPGWNEQFFGPGTRLTVL.

The CDR3 DNA follows: TGTGCCAGCACCAGCGGACAGGGGGCTGTCGGGGAGCTGTTTTTT. Translated, it gives CASTSGQGAVGELFF. V usage is TRBV9 and J usage is TRBJ2-2; 11 positions agree with TRBD1. The junction had 8 bases not matched to a gene; V was cut back by 6 bases and J by 7 bases. In germline, CDR1 is SGDLS, CDR2 YYNGEE. This CDR3 is built from 15 residues.

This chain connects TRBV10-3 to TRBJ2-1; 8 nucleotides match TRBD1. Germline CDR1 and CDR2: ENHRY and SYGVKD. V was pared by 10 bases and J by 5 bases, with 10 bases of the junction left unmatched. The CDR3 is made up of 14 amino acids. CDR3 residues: CATRGQEAHNEQFF. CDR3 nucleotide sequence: TGTGCCACCAGGGGACAGGAGGCGCACAATGAGCAGTTCTTC.

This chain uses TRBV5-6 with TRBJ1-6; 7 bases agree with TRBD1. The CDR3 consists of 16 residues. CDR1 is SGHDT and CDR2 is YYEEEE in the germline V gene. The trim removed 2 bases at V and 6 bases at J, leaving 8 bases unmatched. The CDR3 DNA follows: TGTGCCAGCAGCTTCGGGGAACAGGGGAGTAATTCACCCCTCCACTTT. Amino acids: CASSFGEQGSNSPLHF. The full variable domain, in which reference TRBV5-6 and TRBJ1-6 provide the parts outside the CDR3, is DAGVTQSPTHLIKTRGQQVTLRCSPKSGHDTVSWYQQALGQGPQFIFQYYEEEERQRGNFPDRFSGHQFPNYSSELNVNALLLGDSALYLCASSFGEQGSNSPLHFGNGTRLTVT.

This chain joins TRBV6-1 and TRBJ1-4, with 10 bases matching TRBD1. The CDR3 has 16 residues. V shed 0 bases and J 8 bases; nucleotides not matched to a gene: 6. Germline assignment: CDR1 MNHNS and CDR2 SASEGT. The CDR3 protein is CASSEATGQGNEKLFF. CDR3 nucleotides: TGTGCCAGCAGTGAAGCCACGGGACAGGGGAACGAAAAACTGTTTTTT.

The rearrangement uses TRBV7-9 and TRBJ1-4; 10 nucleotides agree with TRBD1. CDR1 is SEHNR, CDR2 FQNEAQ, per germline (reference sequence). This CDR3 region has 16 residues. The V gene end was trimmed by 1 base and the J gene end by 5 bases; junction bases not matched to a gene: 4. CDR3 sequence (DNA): TGTGCCAGCAGCTTAGTCGGGACAGGGGAAAATGAAAAACTGTTTTTT. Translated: CASSLVGTGENEKLFF.

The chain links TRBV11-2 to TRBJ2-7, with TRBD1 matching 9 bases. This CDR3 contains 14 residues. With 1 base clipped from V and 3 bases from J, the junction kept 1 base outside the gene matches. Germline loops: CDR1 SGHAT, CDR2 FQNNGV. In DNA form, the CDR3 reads TGTGCCAGCAGCTTAGGGGACAGGGTCTACGAGCAGTACTTC. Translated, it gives CASSLGDRVYEQYF.

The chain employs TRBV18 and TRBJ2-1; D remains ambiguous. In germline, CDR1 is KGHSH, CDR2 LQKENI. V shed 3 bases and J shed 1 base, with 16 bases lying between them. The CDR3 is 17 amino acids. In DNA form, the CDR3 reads TGTGCCAGCTCACCGCCAAATACCCAAACATCCTACAATGAGCAGTTCTTC. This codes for CASSPPNTQTSYNEQFF.

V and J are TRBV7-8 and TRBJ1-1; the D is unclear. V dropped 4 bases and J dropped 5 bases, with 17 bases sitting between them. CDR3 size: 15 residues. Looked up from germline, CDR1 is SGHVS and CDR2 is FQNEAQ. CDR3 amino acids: CASSSNPVLGTEAFF. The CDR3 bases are TGTGCCAGCAGCTCAAACCCGGTTCTCGGGACTGAAGCTTTCTTT.

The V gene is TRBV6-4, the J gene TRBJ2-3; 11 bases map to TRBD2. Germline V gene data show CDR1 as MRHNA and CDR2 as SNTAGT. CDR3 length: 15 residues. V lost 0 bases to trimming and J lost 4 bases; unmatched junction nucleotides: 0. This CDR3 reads CASSDSSGGADTQYF. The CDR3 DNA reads TGTGCCAGCAGTGACTCTAGCGGGGGGGCAGATACGCAGTATTTT.